The 32 T cell receptor beta chains in this list originate from one sample, sequenced in a study of control samples from healthy donors and cancer patients. Profiled with immunoSEQ multiplex PCR; TCRdb holds only in-frame clones, not every one. Of roughly 41,000 clones detected, roughly 94% appear once; the ten largest clones hold about 24%. The sample consisted of blood. These receptors came from a man aged 55 to 70 in good health.

This chain joins TRBV7-9 and TRBJ1-3; D not certain. V lost 7 bases, J lost 0 bases, and 7 bases lay in between. The length of the CDR3 is 13 residues. The germline gives CDR1 SEHNR, CDR2 FQNEAQ (reference sequence). Written as DNA, the CDR3 is TGTGCCAGCAATCCGAGCTCTGGAAACACCATATATTTT. Translated, it gives CASNPSSGNTIYF.

The chain is built from TRBV19 and TRBJ2-2, with 10 nucleotides matching TRBD2. Germline trimming cut 5 bases from V and 4 bases from J; bases unmatched to any gene: 7. The CDR3 loop spans 16 amino acids. Germline-derived CDR1 and CDR2 are LNHDA and SQIVND (reference sequence). The CDR3 loop reads CASSRVSSGGTGELFF. The CDR3 DNA reads as TGTGCCAGTAGTCGCGTATCTAGCGGGGGCACCGGGGAGCTGTTTTTT.

The CDR3 bases are TGTGCCAGCAGATATGACTACAATGAGCAGTTCTTC. Protein: CASRYDYNEQFF. The gene calls are TRBV5-6 and TRBJ2-1; D unclear. The CDR3 is made up of 12 amino acids. Between the trimmed V and J ends, which lost 5 bases and 3 bases, there was a span of 6 bases. CDR1 and CDR2 from the germline V gene are SGHDT and YYEEEE.

The count of this clone is one. V gene TRBV24-1 combines with J gene TRBJ1-2; D might be TRBD1 (6 bases). The germline gives CDR1 KGHDR, CDR2 SFDVKD. V shed 3 bases and J shed 6 bases, with 16 bases lying between them. This CDR3 has 15 amino acids. In DNA, the CDR3 is TGTGCCACCAGTGATCACCTTGGGGGCAGGAATGGCTACACCTTC. Translated, it gives CATSDHLGGRNGYTF.

This clone was found once. The rearrangement uses TRBV7-6 and TRBJ2-2; 9 positions agree with TRBD2. The CDR3 contains 15 residues. Germline V gene sequence: CDR1 SGHVS, CDR2 FNYEAQ. The junction had 7 bases not matched to a gene; V was cut back by 5 bases and J by 6 bases. The CDR3 sequence: CASSPIAGASGELFF. The CDR3, as DNA: TGTGCCAGCAGCCCAATAGCGGGAGCCTCCGGGGAGCTGTTTTTT.

V is TRBV2 and J is TRBJ2-7, with D unresolved. V shed 8 bases and J shed 2 bases, with 10 bases lying between them. Germline CDR1 is SNHLY and CDR2 is FYNNEI. This CDR3 has 12 residues. CDR3 loop: CASFLMAYEQYF. CDR3 nucleotide sequence: TGTGCCAGCTTTTTGATGGCCTACGAGCAGTACTTC. Using reference TRBV2 and TRBJ2-7 for the parts outside the CDR3, the full variable domain is EPEVTQTPSHQVTQMGQEVILRCVPISNHLYFYWYRQILGQKVEFLVSFYNNEISEKSEIFDDQFSVERPDGSNFTLKIRSTKLEDSAMYFCASFLMAYEQYFGPGTRLTVT.

CDR3 amino acids: CASSHLGPNTEAFF. The CDR3 bases are TGTGCCAGCAGCCATTTGGGTCCGAACACTGAAGCTTTCTTT. This rearrangement joins TRBV14 to TRBJ1-1; D gene unclear. Trimming stripped 3 bases from V and 1 base from J, with 9 bases between. CDR3 length: 14 amino acids. CDR1 is SGHDN and CDR2 is FVKESK in the germline V gene.

Concerning this clone: Relative to the germline gene, one junction end is altered; a read error may explain this. The chain links TRBV7-7 to TRBJ1-5; D uncertain. CDR1 is SSHAT and CDR2 is FNYEAQ in the germline V gene (reference sequence). The length of the CDR3 is 13 residues. CDR3: CASSLRVNQPQHF. The CDR3, as DNA: TGTGCTAGCAGCCTAAGGGTGAATCAGCCCCAGCATTTT.

CDR3: CASSSTRDGNTIYF. As DNA, the CDR3 is TGTGCCAGCAGTTCCACCAGGGATGGAAACACCATATATTTT. The chain couples TRBV28 to TRBJ1-3; D might be TRBD1 (5 bases). V dropped 4 bases and J dropped 3 bases, with 10 bases sitting between them. Germline V gene lookup returns CDR1 MDHEN and CDR2 SYDVKM. The CDR3 is 14 residues long.

The rearrangement links TRBV14 to TRBJ1-1; TRBD1 is a possible D gene (5 bases). The V gene's germline CDR1 is SGHDN and CDR2 FVKESK. CDR3 length: 16 amino acids. Trimming removed 1 base from V and 4 bases from J, with 16 bases in between. CDR3 coding DNA: TGTGCCAGCAGCCAAGTTATCTCTTGGGGGGGCACTGAAGCTTTCTTT. It translates to CASSQVISWGGTEAFF.

The rearrangement uses TRBV4-1 and TRBJ2-1, with 8 positions matching TRBD1. This CDR3 is 18 amino acids long. The V gene's germline CDR1 is MGHRA and CDR2 YSYEKL. Trimming at V came to 3 bases and at J to 1 base, leaving 11 bases not matched to a gene. In DNA form, the CDR3 reads TGCGCCAGCAGCCAGGTAAGGTCCAGGACAGGGTCCTACAATGAGCAGTTCTTC. Encoded protein: CASSQVRSRTGSYNEQFF.

V usage is TRBV2 and J usage is TRBJ2-1; 8 bases are shared with TRBD2. V was pared by 1 base and J by 7 bases, with 6 bases of the junction left unmatched. The CDR3 is 15 residues long. Germline V gene data show CDR1 as SNHLY and CDR2 as FYNNEI. The CDR3 bases are TGTGCCAGCAGTGAAGAAGCGGGAGAGTGGAATGAGCAGTTCTTC. Translating gives CASSEEAGEWNEQFF.

The J gene is TRBJ2-3, the V gene TRBV7-6, with D perhaps TRBD1 (5 bases). CDR1 and CDR2 (germline): SGHVS, FNYEAQ. The CDR3 loop spans 15 amino acids. V dropped 3 bases and J dropped 0 bases, with 10 bases sitting between them. CDR3 region: CASSFGWGSTDTQYF. The CDR3 DNA sequence: TGTGCCAGCAGCTTTGGGTGGGGCAGCACAGATACGCAGTATTTT.

The chain is built from TRBV5-4 and TRBJ1-3; no reliable D call. Germline V lookup: CDR1 SGHNT, CDR2 YYREEE (reference sequence). The V end lost 5 bases, the J end lost 2 bases, and 14 bases lay between the germline ends. The CDR3 sequence is 15 residues long. Here the CDR3 DNA reads TGTGCCAGCAGTTCAAACTTAGCCCCTGGAAACACCATATATTTT. Its translation: CASSSNLAPGNTIYF.

The chain recombines TRBV10-3 with TRBJ1-6, with 10 positions matching TRBD1. CDR3 length equals 16 residues. V shed 4 bases, J shed 8 bases, and the junction held 8 bases outside the gene matches. Germline CDR1 ENHRY, CDR2 SYGVKD. The CDR3 spells CAISARIGQGDSPLHF. CDR3 nucleotide sequence: TGTGCCATCAGTGCTCGGATAGGACAGGGGGATTCACCCCTCCACTTT.

The chain employs TRBV4-1 and TRBJ1-4; D gene unclear. From germline, CDR1 is MGHRA and CDR2 YSYEKL. The CDR3 length is 17 residues. The ends were cut back, 0 bases at V and 3 bases at J, with 14 bases in the middle. CDR3 nucleotide sequence: TGCGCCAGCAGCCAAGATTGGGTTAAAACAGCTAATGAAAAACTGTTTTTT. Translation: CASSQDWVKTANEKLFF.

This chain connects TRBV19 to TRBJ2-1, with no clear D. From germline, CDR1 is LNHDA and CDR2 SQIVND (reference sequence). This CDR3 is 16 amino acids long. Deletions cut 3 bases from V and 7 bases from J, with 19 bases between. CDR3 in DNA: TGTGCCAGTAGTATTGGAAAGGCGCGTTGGGGAAATGAGCAGTTCTTC. Its protein is CASSIGKARWGNEQFF.

The chain joins TRBV4-2 to TRBJ2-3; 9 bases agree with TRBD2. The CDR3 extends over 16 amino acids. Looked up from germline, CDR1 is LGHNA and CDR2 is YNFKEQ. V trimming: 0 bases; J trimming: 4 bases; junction bases outside the gene matches: 5. CDR3 DNA sequence: TGTGCCAGCAGCCAAGAACAACTAGCGGGTGCAGATACGCAGTATTTT. Protein sequence: CASSQEQLAGADTQYF.

V gene TRBV2 combines with J gene TRBJ2-3, with 8 bases that match TRBD2. The trim removed 7 bases at V and 2 bases at J, leaving 5 bases unmatched. Looked up from germline, CDR1 is SNHLY and CDR2 is FYNNEI. The CDR3 has 14 residues. CDR3 in amino acids: CASKGGRYTDTQYF. The CDR3 DNA reads TGTGCCAGCAAGGGCGGGAGGTACACAGATACGCAGTATTTT.

This chain uses TRBV21-1 with TRBJ2-7; the table calls TRBD1, which could not be checked here. TRBV21-1 is noted as a pseudogene. This CDR3 region has 13 residues. This CDR3 reads CASSNKQGDEQYF. The CDR3 DNA sequence: TGTGCCAGCAGCAATAAACAGGGCGACGAGCAGTACTTC.

This chain uses TRBV5-1 with TRBJ2-1; 8 nucleotides align to TRBD2. This CDR3 has 15 residues. Germline CDR1 is SGHRS and CDR2 is YFSETQ. V shed 0 bases, J shed 7 bases, and the junction held 6 bases outside the gene matches. DNA of the CDR3: TGCGCCAGCAGCTTGGTTTCGGGAGGGTCGAATGAGCAGTTCTTC. This gives the protein CASSLVSGGSNEQFF. Complete variable domain (other parts from reference TRBV5-1 and TRBJ2-1): KAGVTQTPRYLIKTRGQQVTLSCSPISGHRSVSWYQQTPGQGLQFLFEYFSETQRNKGNFPGRFSGRQFSNSRSEMNVSTLELGDSALYLCASSLVSGGSNEQFFGPGTRLTVL.

The chain is built from TRBV3-1 (or the pseudogene TRBV3-2) and TRBJ1-2; TRBD1 matches 9 bases. Germline CDR1 reads LGHDT; CDR2 reads YNNKEL (reference sequence). The CDR3 extends over 17 amino acids. Trimming at V came to 6 bases and at J to 0 bases, leaving 11 bases not matched to a gene. The chain's CDR3 is CASSLWGQGFSNYGYTF. The CDR3 nucleotides are TGTGCCAGCAGTCTCTGGGGACAGGGTTTTTCTAACTATGGCTACACCTTC.

The rearrangement links TRBV5-1 to TRBJ2-5; TRBD1 is a possible D gene (5 bases). This CDR3 comprises 16 residues. Trimming removed 0 bases at V and 4 bases at J, with 16 bases between. CDR1 and CDR2 from the germline V gene are SGHRS and YFSETQ. The CDR3 DNA reads TGCGCCAGCAGCTTGGTTGCAGGGATGGTATCAGAGACCCAGTACTTC. Amino acid sequence: CASSLVAGMVSETQYF.

This chain connects TRBV11-2 to TRBJ2-1, with 7 positions matching TRBD2. The CDR3 totals 16 residues. Per germline, CDR1 SGHAT and CDR2 FQNNGV. V lost 4 bases, J lost 0 bases, and 6 bases stayed unmatched. The CDR3 reads CASSSAGGGSYNEQFF. The CDR3 nucleotides are TGTGCCAGCAGCTCCGCCGGCGGGGGCTCCTACAATGAGCAGTTCTTC.

The V and J genes are TRBV14 and TRBJ2-7; 10 positions agree with TRBD1. The V and J ends lost 6 bases and 2 bases, in that order; junction bases with no gene match: 7. CDR1 is SGHDN and CDR2 is FVKESK in the germline V gene. CDR3 length: 15 amino acids. The CDR3 is CASRQRQGAPYEQYF. In DNA, the CDR3 is TGTGCCAGCAGACAACGACAGGGGGCCCCCTACGAGCAGTACTTC.

V and J are TRBV24-1 and TRBJ2-2; D uncertain. The germline V and J ends were trimmed by 7 bases and 2 bases, with 13 bases remaining between them. Germline assignment: CDR1 KGHDR and CDR2 SFDVKD. The CDR3 is made up of 15 amino acids. The CDR3 protein is CATRGPPGNTGELFF. DNA for the CDR3: TGTGCCACCAGAGGACCCCCCGGAAACACCGGGGAGCTGTTTTTT.

The V call is TRBV7-3, the J call TRBJ2-1, with D possibly being TRBD2 (6 bases). CDR3 length: 15 amino acids. Trimming cost V 4 bases and J 3 bases, with 13 bases left between them. Germline V gene sequence: CDR1 SGHTA, CDR2 FQGTGA. In DNA, the CDR3 is TGTGCCAGCAGCTCGGAGGGCCCCTTCTACAATGAGCAGTTCTTC. This sequence encodes CASSSEGPFYNEQFF.

The rearrangement links TRBV7-9 to TRBJ2-7; D is unclear. Trimming removed 3 bases at V and 0 bases at J, with 9 bases between. The CDR3 covers 14 residues. CDR1 and CDR2 from the germline V gene are SEHNR and FQNEAQ (reference sequence). In nucleotides, the CDR3 is TGTGCCAGCAGCTTTAGTCTAAGCTCCTACGAGCAGTACTTC. Translated, it gives CASSFSLSSYEQYF.

V and J are TRBV27 and TRBJ2-7; 13 nucleotides align to TRBD2. The germline V gene has CDR1 MNHEY and CDR2 SMNVEV (reference sequence). J was trimmed by 3 bases and V by 9 bases; bases with no gene match: 20. CDR3 length: 19 amino acids. The CDR3 region is CARNLKRTSGRIGHYEQYF. DNA for the CDR3: TGTGCCAGAAACTTAAAGAGGACTAGCGGGAGAATTGGGCACTACGAGCAGTACTTC.

The rearrangement uses TRBV19 and TRBJ2-7, with 8 bases aligning to TRBD1. CDR1 is LNHDA and CDR2 is SQIVND in the germline V gene (reference sequence). The CDR3 consists of 16 residues. The V and J ends lost 1 base and 0 bases, in that order; junction bases with no gene match: 5. The CDR3 coding sequence is TGTGCCAGTAGTATAGGAACAGGGGGAAGCTCCTACGAGCAGTACTTC. Its translation is CASSIGTGGSSYEQYF. The entire variable domain, with the rest obtained from reference TRBV19 and TRBJ2-7, is as follows: DGGITQSPKYLFRKEGQNVTLSCEQNLNHDAMYWYRQDPGQGLRLIYYSQIVNDFQKGDIAEGYSVSREKKESFPLTVTSAQKNPTAFYLCASSIGTGGSSYEQYFGPGTRLTVT.

The chain links TRBV11-3 to TRBJ1-3; D unresolved. Germline CDR1 and CDR2: SGHNT and YENEEA. V lost 5 bases and J lost 0, with 5 bases in between. CDR3 length: 13 amino acids. The CDR3 sequence is CASSQSSGNTIYF. DNA of the CDR3: TGTGCCAGCAGCCAAAGCTCTGGAAACACCATATATTTT.

The rearrangement links TRBV2 to TRBJ1-2; no clear D gene. This CDR3 has 15 amino acids. CDR1 and CDR2 from the germline V gene are SNHLY and FYNNEI. The ends were cut back, 2 bases at V and 1 base at J, with 11 bases in the middle. In DNA form, the CDR3 reads TGTGCCAGCAGTGAACGGCGGAACTTTAACTATGGCTACACCTTC. It is translated as CASSERRNFNYGYTF.